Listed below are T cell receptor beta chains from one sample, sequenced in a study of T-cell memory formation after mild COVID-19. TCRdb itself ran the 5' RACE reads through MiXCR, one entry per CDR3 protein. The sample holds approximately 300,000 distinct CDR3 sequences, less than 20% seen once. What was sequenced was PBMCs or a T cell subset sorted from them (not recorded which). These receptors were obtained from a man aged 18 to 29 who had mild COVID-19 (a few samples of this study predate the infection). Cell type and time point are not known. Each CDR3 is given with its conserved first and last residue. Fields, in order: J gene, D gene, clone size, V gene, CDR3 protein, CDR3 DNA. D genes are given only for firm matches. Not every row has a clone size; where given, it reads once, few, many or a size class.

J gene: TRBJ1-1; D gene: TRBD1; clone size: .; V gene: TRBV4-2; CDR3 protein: CASSHGRNRGRRTEAFF; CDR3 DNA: TGTGCCAGCAGCCACGGGAGGAACAGGGGGCGTCGGACTGAAGCTTTCTTT
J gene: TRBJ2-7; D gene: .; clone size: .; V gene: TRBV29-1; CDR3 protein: CSVEDSRGSYEQYF; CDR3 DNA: TGCAGCGTTGAGGACTCCCGGGGCTCCTACGAGCAGTACTTC
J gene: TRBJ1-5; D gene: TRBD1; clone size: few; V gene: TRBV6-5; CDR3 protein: CASRPGQSNQPQHF; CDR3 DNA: TGTGCCAGCAGGCCGGGACAGTCCAATCAGCCCCAGCATTTT
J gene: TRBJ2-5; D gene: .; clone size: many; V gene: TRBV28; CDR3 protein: CASGIRTYQETQYF; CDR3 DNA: TGTGCCAGCGGTATCCGGACATACCAAGAGACCCAGTACTTC
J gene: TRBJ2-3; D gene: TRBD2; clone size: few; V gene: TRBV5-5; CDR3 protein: CASGLAGTDTQYF; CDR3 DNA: TGTGCCAGTGGACTAGCGGGCACAGATACGCAGTATTTT
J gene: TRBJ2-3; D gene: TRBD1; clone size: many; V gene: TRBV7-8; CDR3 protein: CASTSVEARGTDTQYF; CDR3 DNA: TGTGCCAGCACCTCAGTGGAGGCCAGGGGGACAGATACGCAGTATTTT
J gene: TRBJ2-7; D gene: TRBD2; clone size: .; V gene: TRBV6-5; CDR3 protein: CASSRSSGSSYEQYF; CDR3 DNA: TGTGCCAGCAGCCGTAGTAGCGGGAGCTCCTACGAGCAGTACTTC
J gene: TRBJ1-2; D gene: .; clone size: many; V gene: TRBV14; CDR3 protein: CASSQGGNYGYTF; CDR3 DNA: TGTGCCAGCAGCCAAGGGGGCAACTATGGCTACACCTTC
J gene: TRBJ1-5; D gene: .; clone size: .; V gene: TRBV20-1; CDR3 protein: CSARVGARNQPQHF; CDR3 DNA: TGCAGTGCTAGGGTTGGGGCGCGCAATCAGCCCCAGCATTTT
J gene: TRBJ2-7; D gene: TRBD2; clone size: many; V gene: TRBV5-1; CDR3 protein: CASSLETSGYEQYF; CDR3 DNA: TGCGCCAGCAGCTTGGAGACTAGCGGCTACGAGCAGTACTTC
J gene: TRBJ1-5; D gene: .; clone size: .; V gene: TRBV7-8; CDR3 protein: CASSLAGVDQPQHF; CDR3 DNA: TGTGCCAGCAGCTTAGCAGGGGTCGATCAGCCCCAGCATTTT